Described below is a single T cell receptor beta chain sequence and its context. Assay used: immunoSEQ multiplex PCR; TCRdb lists only in-frame clones, some missing. In the table there are 150,000 to 200,000 clones, about 93% of which are singletons. V dropped 1 base and J dropped 3 bases, with 12 bases sitting between them. Looked up from germline, CDR1 is SGHTA and CDR2 is FQGNSA. There are 15 residues in the CDR3. This specimen comes from a study of T cell responses to AZD1222 COVID-19 vaccine. The TCR comes from an adult in good health. V is TRBV7-2 and J is TRBJ1-2; TRBD1 is a possible D gene (5 bases). Sequences were derived from peripheral blood, sampled on day 0 of AZD1222 vaccination. The CDR3 loop is CASSLDPGQYYGYTF. CDR3 nucleotides: TGTGCCAGCAGCTTAGATCCAGGGCAATACTATGGCTACACCTTC.